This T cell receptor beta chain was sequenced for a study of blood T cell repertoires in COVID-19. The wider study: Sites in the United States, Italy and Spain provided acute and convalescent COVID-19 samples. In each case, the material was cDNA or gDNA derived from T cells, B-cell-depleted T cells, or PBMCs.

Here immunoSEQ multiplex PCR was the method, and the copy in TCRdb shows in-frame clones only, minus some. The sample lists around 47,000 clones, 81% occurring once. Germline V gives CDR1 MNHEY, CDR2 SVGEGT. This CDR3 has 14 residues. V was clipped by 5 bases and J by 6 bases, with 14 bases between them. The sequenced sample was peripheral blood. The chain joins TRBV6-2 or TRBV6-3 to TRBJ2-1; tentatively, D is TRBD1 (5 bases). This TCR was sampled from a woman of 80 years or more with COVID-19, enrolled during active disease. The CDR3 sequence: CASSTPRQGNEQFF. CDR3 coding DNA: TGTGCCAGCAGTACCCCTCGGCAGGGCAATGAGCAGTTCTTC.